Sequencing of this T cell receptor (beta chain) was carried out in a study of blood T cell repertoires in COVID-19. Study background: Collection of acute and convalescent COVID-19 samples took place in the United States, Italy and Spain. In each case, the material was cDNA or gDNA derived from T cells, B-cell-depleted T cells, or PBMCs.

Per the study methods: The assay estimated nucleated cells by amplifying reference gene primers. Method: immunoSEQ multiplex PCR; TCRdb's copy keeps in-frame clones and lacks some. That table gives V, J and clone size, and the DNA gave D and trimming. Among 240,000 or so clones listed, more than 70% were seen once. This CDR3 comprises 16 residues. V gave up 0 bases and J gave up 7 bases, with 18 bases separating them. Germline CDR1 SGHNT, CDR2 YENEEA. V is TRBV11-3 and J is TRBJ1-1; weak D call: TRBD1 (6 bases). What was sequenced was peripheral blood. The origin of this receptor is a woman between 40 and 55 years old who had recovered from COVID-19. CDR3 loop: CASSLDGVRGRDEAFF. The CDR3 DNA follows: TGTGCCAGCAGCTTAGATGGGGTCAGGGGTCGGGATGAAGCTTTCTTT.